This TCR beta chain was documented in a study of T cell repertoires in cytomegalovirus infection. Study overall: Recently identified HLA-C-restricted and well-studied HLA-B-restricted CMV epitopes were used. Indications of both CMV infection and matching HLA type were provided by public TCR beta signatures.

This CDR3 contains 17 residues. Germline trimming cut 3 bases from V and 4 bases from J; bases unmatched to any gene: 16. Germline-derived CDR1 and CDR2 are DFQATT and SNEGSKA (reference sequence). TCRdb redid the calling of the reads with MiXCR, one entry per CDR3 protein. Seen here are fewer than 350,000 distinct CDR3 sequences, around 29% observed once, and the top ten hold 15% to 25%. This clonotype came up a few times. Antigen specificity is unknown. Study-wide points: CMV-specific TCR beta clonotypes restricted by HLA-C were the ones dominating the ex vivo response. Totalled public TCR beta family frequency picked out people who carried CMV plus the relevant HLA.

V gene TRBV20-1 combines with J gene TRBJ2-5; the match to TRBD2 covers 8 bases. Sequenced here: cultured PBMCs, sampled from culture after CMV antigen stimulation. The clonotype originates from a human donor in good health (CMV status not recorded). Some clones in this sample may be carry-over from other donors' samples. Here the CDR3 reads CSASPSLLAVLGETQYF. DNA of the CDR3: TGCAGTGCTAGCCCGTCCTTACTAGCGGTCCTAGGAGAGACCCAGTACTTC.